This T cell receptor beta chain was observed in a study of shared clonotypes between healthy human individuals. As to this clone: What it recognizes is unknown.

An approximately 200 ng quantity of DNA, tens of thousands of T cell genomes, went into the sorted-subset replicate PCRs. Only in-frame clones appear in the TCRdb table, and some are missing; sequencing was by immunoSEQ multiplex PCR. Of under 2.5 million clones listed, around 92% were seen once; the top ten hold approximately 0.39%. General study findings and limits: Non-shared clonotypes displayed generation probabilities falling below those of clonotypes present in all four donors.

CDR3 length: 16 amino acids. V gave up 0 bases and J gave up 2 bases; unmatched junction bases: 5. Germline lookup yields CDR1 SGHDT and CDR2 YYEEEE. Sequenced material: naive CD4+ T cells from PBMCs. Subset noted: CD45RA+ positively selected. The source is a man younger than 30 in good health. Some clones in this sample may be carry-over from other donors' samples. The chain joins TRBV5-6 to TRBJ2-7; 10 nucleotides line up with TRBD2. The CDR3 DNA follows: TGTGCCAGCAGCTTGGACGGGCTAGCGGGGGCCTACGAGCAGTACTTC. As protein: CASSLDGLAGAYEQYF.